This T cell receptor beta chain was sequenced during a study of cytomegalovirus exposure and HLA in healthy donors. Looking at the study overall: Across around 400 genotyped donors, just over 80% landed in the Caucasian-associated ancestry cluster.

Findings and caveats of the study: Presence/absence comparisons presumed near-even sequencing depth among donors. An apparent linkage of common viral pathogens to several of the most significant clusters emerged in a later analysis.

The junction had 5 bases not matched to a gene; V was cut back by 5 bases and J by 4 bases. This CDR3 region has 14 residues. Germline CDR1 and CDR2: SGHTA and FQGNSA. As for this clone: No antigen is known for it.

PCR involved 60 Vbeta and 13 Jbeta primers. This table comes from immunoSEQ multiplex PCR, and its TCRdb copy is limited to in-frame clones, with some not included. Of 150,000 to 200,000 clones listed, roughly 79% are singletons. Sequenced input: PBMCs. The gene calls are TRBV7-2 and TRBJ1-1, with 9 bases aligning to TRBD1. The sequence derives from a woman aged 25 to 39 in good health and CMV-seropositive. The CDR3 region is CASSLGTGPTEAFF. Written as DNA, the CDR3 is TGTGCCAGCAGCCTCGGGACAGGGCCCACTGAAGCTTTCTTT.